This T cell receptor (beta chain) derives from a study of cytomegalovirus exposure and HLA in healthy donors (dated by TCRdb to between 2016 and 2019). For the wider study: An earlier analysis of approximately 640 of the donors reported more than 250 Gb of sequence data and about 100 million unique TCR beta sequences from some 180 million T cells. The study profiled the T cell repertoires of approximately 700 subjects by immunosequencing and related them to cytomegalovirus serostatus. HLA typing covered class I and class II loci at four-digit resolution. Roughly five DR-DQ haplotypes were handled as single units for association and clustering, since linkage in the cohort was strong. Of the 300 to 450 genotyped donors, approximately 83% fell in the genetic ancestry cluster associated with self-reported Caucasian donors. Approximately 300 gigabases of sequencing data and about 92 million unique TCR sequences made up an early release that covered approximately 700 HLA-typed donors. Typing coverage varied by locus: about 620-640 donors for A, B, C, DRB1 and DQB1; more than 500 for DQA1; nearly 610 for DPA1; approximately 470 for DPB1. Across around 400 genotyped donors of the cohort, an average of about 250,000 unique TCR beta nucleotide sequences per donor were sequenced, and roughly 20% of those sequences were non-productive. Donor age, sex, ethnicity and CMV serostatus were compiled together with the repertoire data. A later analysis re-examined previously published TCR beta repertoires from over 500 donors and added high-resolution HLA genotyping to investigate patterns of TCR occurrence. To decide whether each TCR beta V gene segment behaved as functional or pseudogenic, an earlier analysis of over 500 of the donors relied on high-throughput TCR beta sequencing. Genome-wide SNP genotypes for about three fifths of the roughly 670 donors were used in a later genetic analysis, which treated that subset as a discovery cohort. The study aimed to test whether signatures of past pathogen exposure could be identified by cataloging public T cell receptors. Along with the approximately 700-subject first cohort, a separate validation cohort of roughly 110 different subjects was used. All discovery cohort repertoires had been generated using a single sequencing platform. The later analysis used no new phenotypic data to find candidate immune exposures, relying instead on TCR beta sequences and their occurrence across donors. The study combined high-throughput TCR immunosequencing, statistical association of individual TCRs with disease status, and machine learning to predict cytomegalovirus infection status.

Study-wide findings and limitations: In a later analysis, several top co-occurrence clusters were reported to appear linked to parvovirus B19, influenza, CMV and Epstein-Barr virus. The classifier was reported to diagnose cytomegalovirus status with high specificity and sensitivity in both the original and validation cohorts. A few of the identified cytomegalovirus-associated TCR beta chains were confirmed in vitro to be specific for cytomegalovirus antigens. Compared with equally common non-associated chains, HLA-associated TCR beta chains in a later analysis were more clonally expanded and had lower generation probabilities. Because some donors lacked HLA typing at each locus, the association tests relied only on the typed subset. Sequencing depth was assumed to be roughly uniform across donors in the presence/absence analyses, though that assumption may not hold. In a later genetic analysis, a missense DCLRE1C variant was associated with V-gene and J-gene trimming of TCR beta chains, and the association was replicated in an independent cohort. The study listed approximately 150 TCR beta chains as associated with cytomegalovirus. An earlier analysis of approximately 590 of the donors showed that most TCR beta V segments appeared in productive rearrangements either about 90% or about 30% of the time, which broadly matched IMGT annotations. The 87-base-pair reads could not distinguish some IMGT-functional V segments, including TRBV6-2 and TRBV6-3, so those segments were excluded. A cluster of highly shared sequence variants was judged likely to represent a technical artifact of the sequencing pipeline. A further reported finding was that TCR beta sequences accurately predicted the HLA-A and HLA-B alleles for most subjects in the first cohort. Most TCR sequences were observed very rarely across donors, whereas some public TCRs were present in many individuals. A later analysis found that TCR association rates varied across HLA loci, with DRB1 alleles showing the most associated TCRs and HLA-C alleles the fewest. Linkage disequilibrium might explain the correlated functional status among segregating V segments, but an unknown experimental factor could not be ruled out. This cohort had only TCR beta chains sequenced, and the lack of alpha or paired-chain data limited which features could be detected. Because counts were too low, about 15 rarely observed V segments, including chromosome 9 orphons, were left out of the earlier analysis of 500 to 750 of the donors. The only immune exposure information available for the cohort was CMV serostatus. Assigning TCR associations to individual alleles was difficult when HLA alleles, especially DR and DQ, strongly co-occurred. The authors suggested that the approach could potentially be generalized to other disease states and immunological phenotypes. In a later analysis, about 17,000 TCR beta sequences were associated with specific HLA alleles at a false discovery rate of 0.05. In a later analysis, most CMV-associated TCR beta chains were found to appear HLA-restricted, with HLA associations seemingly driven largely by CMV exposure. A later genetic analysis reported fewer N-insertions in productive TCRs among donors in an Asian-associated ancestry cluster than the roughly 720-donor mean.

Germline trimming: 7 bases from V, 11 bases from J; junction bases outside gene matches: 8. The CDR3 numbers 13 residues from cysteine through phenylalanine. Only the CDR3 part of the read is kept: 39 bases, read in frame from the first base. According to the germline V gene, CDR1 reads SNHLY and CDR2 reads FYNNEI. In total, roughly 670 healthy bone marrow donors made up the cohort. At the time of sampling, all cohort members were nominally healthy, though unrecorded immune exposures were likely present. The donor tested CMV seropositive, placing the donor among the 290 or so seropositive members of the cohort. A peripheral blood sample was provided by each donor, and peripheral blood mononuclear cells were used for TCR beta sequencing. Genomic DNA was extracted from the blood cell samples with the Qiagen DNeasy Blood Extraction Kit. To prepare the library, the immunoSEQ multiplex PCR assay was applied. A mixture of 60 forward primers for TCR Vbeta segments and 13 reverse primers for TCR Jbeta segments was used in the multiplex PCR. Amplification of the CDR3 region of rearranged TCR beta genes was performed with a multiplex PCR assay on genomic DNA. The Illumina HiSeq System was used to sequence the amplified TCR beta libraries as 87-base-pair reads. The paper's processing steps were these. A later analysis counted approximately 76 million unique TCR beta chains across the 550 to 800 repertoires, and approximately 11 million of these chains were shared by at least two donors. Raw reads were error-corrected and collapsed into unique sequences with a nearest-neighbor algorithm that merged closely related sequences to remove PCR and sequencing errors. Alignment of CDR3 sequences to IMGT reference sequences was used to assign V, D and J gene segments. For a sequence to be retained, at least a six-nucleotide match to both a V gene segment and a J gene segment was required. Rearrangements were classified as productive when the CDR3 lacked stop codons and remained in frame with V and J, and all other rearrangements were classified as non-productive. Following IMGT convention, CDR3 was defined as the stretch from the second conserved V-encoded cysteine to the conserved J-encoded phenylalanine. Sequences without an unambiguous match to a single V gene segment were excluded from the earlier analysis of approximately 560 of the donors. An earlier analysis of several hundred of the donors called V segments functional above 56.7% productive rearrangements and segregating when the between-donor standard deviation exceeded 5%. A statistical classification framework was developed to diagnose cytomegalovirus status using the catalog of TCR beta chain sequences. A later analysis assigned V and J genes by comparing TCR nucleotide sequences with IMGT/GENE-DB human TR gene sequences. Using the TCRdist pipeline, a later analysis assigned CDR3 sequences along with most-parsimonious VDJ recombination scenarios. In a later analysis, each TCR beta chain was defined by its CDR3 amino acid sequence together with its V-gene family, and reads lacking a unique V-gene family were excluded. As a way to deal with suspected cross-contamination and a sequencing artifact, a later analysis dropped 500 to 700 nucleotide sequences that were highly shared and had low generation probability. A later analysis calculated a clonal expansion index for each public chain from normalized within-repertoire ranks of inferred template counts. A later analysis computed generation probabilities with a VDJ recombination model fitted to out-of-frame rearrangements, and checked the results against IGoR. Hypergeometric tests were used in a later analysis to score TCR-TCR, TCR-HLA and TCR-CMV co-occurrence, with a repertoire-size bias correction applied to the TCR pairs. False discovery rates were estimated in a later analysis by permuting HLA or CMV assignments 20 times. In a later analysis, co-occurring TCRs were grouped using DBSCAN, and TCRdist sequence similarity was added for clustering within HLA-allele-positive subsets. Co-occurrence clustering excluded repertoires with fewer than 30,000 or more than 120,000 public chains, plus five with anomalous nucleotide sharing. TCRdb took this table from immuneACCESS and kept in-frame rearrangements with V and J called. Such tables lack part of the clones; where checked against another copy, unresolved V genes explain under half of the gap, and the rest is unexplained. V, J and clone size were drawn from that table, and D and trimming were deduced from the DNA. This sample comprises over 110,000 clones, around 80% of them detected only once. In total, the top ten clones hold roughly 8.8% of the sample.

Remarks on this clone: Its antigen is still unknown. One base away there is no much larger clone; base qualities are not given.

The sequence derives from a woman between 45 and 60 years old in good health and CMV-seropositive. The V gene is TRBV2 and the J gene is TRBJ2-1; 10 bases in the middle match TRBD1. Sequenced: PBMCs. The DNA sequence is TGTGCCAGCACAAATGACAGGGGGCGAAAGCAGTTCTTC. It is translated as CASTNDRGRKQFF.